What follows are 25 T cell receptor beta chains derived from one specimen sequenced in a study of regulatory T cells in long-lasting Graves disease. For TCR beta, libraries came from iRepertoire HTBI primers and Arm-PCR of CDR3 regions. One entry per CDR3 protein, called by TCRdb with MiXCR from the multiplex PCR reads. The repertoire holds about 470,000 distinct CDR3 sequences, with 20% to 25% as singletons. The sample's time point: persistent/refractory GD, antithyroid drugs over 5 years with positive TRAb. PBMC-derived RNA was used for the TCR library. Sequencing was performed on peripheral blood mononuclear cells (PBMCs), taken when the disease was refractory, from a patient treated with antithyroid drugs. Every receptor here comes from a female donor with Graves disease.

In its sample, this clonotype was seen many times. CDR3 nucleotide sequence: TGTGCCAGCAGCCTTCAGACCGGGGAGCTGTTTTTT. This codes for CASSLQTGELFF. This sequence joins TRBV11-2 and TRBJ2-2, with no clear D. V lost 5 bases to trimming and J lost 5 bases, with 6 bases between them. The germline gives CDR1 SGHAT, CDR2 FQNNGV. This CDR3 is 12 amino acids long.

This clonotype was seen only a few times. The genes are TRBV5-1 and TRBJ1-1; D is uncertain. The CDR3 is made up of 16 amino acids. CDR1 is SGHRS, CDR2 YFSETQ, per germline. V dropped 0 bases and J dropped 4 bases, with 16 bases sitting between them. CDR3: CASSLVGAQEFTEAFF. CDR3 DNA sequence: TGCGCCAGCAGCTTGGTGGGCGCCCAGGAATTCACTGAAGCTTTCTTT.

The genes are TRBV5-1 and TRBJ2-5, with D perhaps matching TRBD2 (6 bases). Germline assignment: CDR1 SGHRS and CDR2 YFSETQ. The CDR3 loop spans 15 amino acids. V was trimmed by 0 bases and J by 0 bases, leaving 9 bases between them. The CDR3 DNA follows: TGCGCCAGCAGCTTGGGGGGGACTGACCAAGAGACCCAGTACTTC. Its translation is CASSLGGTDQETQYF.

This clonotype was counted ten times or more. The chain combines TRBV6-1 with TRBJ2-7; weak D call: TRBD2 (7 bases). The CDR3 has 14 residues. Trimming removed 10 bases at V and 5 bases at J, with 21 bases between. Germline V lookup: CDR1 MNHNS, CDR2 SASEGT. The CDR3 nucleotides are TGTGCCACCCTAGCGGACAGCACCTCTAACGAGCAGTACTTC. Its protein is CATLADSTSNEQYF.

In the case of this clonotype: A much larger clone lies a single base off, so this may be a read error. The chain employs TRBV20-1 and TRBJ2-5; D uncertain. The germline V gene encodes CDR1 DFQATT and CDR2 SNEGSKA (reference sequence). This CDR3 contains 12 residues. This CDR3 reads CSARSSQEAQYF. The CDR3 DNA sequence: TGCAGTGCTAGGTCCAGTCAAGAGGCCCAGTACTTC.

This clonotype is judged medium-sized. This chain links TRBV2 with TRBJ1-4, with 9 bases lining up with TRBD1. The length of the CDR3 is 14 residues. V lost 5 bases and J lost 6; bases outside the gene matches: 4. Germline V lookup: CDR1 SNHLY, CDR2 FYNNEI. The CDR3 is CASSWDREDEKLFF. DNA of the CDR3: TGTGCCAGCAGTTGGGACAGGGAAGATGAAAAACTGTTTTTT. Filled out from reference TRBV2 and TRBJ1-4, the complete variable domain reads EPEVTQTPSHQVTQMGQEVILRCVPISNHLYFYWYRQILGQKVEFLVSFYNNEISEKSEIFDDQFSVERPDGSNFTLKIRSTKLEDSAMYFCASSWDREDEKLFFGSGTQLSVL.

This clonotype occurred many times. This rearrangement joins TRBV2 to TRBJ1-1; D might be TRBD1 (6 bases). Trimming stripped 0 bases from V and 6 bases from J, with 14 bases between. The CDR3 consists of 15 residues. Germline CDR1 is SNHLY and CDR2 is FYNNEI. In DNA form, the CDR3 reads TGTGCCAGCAGTGAAGCGCCAGGGGCCGGCGCTGAAGCTTTCTTT. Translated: CASSEAPGAGAEAFF.

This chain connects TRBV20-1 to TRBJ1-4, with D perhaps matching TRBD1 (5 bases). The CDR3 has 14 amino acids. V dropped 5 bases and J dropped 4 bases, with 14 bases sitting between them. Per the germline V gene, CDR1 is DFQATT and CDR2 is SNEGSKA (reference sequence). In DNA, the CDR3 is TGCAGTGCTCCGGACGGGGCTAATAATGAAAAACTGTTTTTT. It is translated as CSAPDGANNEKLFF.

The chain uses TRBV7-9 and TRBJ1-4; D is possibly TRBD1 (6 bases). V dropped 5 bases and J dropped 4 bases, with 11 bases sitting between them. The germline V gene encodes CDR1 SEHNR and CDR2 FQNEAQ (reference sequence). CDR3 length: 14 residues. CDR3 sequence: CASSPGTRNEKLFF. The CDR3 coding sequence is TGTGCCAGCAGCCCCGGGACACGTAATGAAAAACTGTTTTTT.

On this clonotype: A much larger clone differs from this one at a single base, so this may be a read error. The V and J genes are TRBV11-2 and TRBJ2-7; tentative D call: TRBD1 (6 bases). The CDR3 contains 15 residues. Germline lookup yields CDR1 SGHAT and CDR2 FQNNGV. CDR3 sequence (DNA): TGTGCCAGCAGCTCCCACAGGGAGATCACCTACGGGCAGTACTTC. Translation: CASSSHREITYGQYF.

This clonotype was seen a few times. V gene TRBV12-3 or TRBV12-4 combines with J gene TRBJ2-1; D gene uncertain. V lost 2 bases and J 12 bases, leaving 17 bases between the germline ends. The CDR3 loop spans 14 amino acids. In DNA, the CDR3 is TGTGCCAGCAGTTTAATTGCCGAGGTGCATGGGCAGTTCTTC. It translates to CASSLIAEVHGQFF.

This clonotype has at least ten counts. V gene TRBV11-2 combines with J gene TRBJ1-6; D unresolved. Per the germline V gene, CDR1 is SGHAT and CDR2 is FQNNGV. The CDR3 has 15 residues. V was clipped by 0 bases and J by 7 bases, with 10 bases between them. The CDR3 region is CASSLERKWNSPLHF. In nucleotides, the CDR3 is TGTGCCAGCAGCTTAGAACGGAAATGGAATTCACCCCTCCACTTT. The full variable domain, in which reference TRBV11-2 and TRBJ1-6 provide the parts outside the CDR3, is EAGVAQSPRYKIIEKRQSVAFWCNPISGHATLYWYQQILGQGPKLLIQFQNNGVVDDSQLPKDRFSAERLKGVDSTLKIQPAKLEDSAVYLCASSLERKWNSPLHFGNGTRLTVT.

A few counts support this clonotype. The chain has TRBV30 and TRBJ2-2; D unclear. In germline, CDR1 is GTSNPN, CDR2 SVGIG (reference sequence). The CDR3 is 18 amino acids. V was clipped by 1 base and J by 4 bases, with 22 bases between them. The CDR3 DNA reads TGTGCCTGGAGTGGCACCCCCTCGACAACCACCGCCACCGGGGAGCTGTTTTTT. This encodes CAWSGTPSTTTATGELFF.

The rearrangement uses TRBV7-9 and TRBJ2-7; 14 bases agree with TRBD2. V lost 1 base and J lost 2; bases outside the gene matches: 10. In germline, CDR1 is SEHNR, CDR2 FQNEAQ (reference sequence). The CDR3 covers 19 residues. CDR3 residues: CASSLVRLAGGPRAYEQYF. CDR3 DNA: TGTGCCAGCAGCTTAGTTAGACTAGCGGGAGGGCCTCGAGCCTACGAGCAGTACTTC.

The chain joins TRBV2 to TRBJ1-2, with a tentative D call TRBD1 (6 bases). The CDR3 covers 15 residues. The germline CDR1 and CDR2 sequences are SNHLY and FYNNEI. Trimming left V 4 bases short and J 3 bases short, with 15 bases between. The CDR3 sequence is CASSGRDTGHYGYTF. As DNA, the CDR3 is TGTGCCAGCAGTGGACGGGACACAGGGCACTATGGCTACACCTTC.

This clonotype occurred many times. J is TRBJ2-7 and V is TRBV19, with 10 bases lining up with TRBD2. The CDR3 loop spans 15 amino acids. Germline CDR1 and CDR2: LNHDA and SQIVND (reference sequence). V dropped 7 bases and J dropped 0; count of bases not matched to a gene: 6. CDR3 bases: TGTGCCAGTACCGCTAGCGGGAGCAGCTCCTACGAGCAGTACTTC. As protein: CASTASGSSSYEQYF.

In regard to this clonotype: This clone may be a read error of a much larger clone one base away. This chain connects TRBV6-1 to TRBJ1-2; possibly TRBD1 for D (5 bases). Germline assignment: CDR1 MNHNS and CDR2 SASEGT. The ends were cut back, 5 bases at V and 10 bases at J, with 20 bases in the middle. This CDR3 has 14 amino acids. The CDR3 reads CASSQGVRVTSYTF. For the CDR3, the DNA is TGTGCCAGCAGTCAGGGAGTACGGGTGACCTCCTACACCTTC.

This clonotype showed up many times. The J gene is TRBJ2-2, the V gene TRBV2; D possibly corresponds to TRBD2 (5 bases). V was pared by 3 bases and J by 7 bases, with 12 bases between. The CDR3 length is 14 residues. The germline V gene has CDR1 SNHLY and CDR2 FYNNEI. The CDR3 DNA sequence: TGTGCCAGCAGTGACCCTCCGAGGGACGGGGAGCTGTTTTTT. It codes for CASSDPPRDGELFF.

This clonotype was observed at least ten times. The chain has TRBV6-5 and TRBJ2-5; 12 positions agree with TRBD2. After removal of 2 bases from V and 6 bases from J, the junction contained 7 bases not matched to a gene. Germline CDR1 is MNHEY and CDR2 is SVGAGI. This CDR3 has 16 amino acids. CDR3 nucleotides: TGTGCCAGCAGTTACCGGGGAACTAGCGGGGGGAAGACCCAGTACTTC. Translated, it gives CASSYRGTSGGKTQYF.

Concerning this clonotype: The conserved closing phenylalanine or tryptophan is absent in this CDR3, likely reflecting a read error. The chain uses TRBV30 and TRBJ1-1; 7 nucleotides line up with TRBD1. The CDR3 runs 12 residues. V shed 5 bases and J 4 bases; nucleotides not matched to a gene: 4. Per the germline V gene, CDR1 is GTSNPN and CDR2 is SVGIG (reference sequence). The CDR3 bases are TGTGCCTGGGGCCGGGACAGCACTGAAGCTTTCCTT. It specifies CAWGRDSTEAFL.

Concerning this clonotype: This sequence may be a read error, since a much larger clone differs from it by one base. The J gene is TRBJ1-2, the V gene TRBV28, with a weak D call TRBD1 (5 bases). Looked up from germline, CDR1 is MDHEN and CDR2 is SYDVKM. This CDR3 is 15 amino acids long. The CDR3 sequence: CASSSNHPGTHGHTF. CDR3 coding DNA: TGTGCCAGCAGTTCCAACCATCCAGGGACGCATGGCCACACCTTC.

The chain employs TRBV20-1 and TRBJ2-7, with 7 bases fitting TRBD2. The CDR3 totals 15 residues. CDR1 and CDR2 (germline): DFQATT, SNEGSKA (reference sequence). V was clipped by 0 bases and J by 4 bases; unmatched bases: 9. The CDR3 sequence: CSARDHGRRGYEQYF. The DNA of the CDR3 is TGCAGTGCTAGAGATCACGGGAGGCGGGGTTACGAGCAGTACTTC.

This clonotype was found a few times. The CDR3 DNA sequence: TGTGCCAGCAGTTTCTTGGGGATCGCAGATACGCAGTATTTT. As protein: CASSFLGIADTQYF. The chain recombines TRBV12-3 or TRBV12-4 with TRBJ2-3; D is unresolved. The CDR3 totals 14 residues. The V end was cut by 3 bases, the J end by 4 bases, with 11 bases between.

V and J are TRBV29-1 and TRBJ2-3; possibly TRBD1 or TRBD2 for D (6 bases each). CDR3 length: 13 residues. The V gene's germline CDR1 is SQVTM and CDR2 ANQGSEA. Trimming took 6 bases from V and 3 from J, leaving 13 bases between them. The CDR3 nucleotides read TGCAGCGTGGGGGGCAGTTTTACAGATACGCAGTATTTT. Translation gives CSVGGSFTDTQYF.

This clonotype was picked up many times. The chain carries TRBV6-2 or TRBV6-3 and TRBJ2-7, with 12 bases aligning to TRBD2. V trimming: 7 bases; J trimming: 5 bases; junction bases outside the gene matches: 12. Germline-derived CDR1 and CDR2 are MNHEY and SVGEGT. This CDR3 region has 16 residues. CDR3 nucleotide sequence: TGTGCCAGCACCGAATTCCGACTAGCGGGAGACGACGAGCAGTACTTC. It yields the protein CASTEFRLAGDDEQYF.